This T cell receptor (beta chain) was sequenced for a study of cytomegalovirus exposure and HLA in healthy donors. Overall study: Counted in an early data release were approximately 85 million unique TCRs from HLA-typed donors. Overall study results and limits: In terms of immune exposure information, only CMV serostatus was available. Some segments of the V type, notably TRBV6-2 and TRBV6-3, were excluded as indistinguishable.

For this clone: Its antigen remains unknown.

Researchers ran the PCR with 60 Vbeta and 13 Jbeta primers. This table comes from immunoSEQ multiplex PCR, and its TCRdb copy is limited to in-frame clones, with some not included. The data show roughly 130,000 clones, about 72% seen once. V lost 2 bases to trimming and J lost 2 bases, with 13 bases between them. This CDR3 has 15 amino acids. Germline CDR1 and CDR2: MDHEN and SYDVKM. The chain couples TRBV28 to TRBJ2-7, with D possibly being TRBD2 (6 bases). This TCR was sampled from a man aged 25 to 45 in good health and CMV-seropositive. The sequencing sample was made of PBMCs. The chain's CDR3 is CASSLVGSNPYEQYF. CDR3 sequence (DNA): TGTGCCAGCAGTTTAGTCGGGAGTAACCCCTACGAGCAGTACTTC.